The 23 T cell receptor beta chains below come from one sample, sequenced in a study of metastatic and nonmetastatic thyroid tumors (dated by TCRdb to 2020 to 2021). Library construction relied on PCR. Sequenced on an Illumina HiSeq 4000. Using fastp trimming at Q25 and MiXCR clonotype assembly, TCRdb reanalyzed the public sequencing data and kept in-frame beta chains. Within this sample are roughly 25,000 clones, with 20% to 30% of them counted one time only. Clones ranked in the top ten supply 10% to 15% of the sample. No treatment had been received by any patient before thyroid surgery. The sequenced sample consisted of tumor tissue. Receptor source: a male donor with papillary thyroid cancer or a benign thyroid nodule (not recorded which). Some clones in this sample may be carry-over from other donors' samples.

There are many counts of this clone. The chain carries TRBV3-1 and TRBJ1-5; the match to TRBD1 covers 10 bases. J gave up 15 bases and V 5 bases, and 4 bases lay outside the gene matches. Germline V gives CDR1 LGHDT, CDR2 YNNKEL (reference sequence). The CDR3 extends over 11 amino acids. The CDR3 loop is CASSEGQGLHF. The CDR3 DNA sequence: TGTGCCAGCAGCGAGGGACAGGGGTTGCATTTT.

The sample holds a few counts of this clone. An end of the junction differs from the germline gene, which may be a read error. The chain employs TRBV6-1 and TRBJ1-5; D is possibly TRBD1 (5 bases). The CDR3 consists of 14 residues. Looked up from germline, CDR1 is MNHNS and CDR2 is SASEGT. The CDR3 spells CASSEQGTRQPEHF. The CDR3 nucleotides read TGTGCCAGCAGTGAACAGGGTACACGGCAGCCCGAGCATTTT.

On this clone: This may stem from a read error, because a much larger clone lies one nucleotide away. The chain employs TRBV11-1 and TRBJ1-1; D is uncertain. Germline V gene lookup returns CDR1 SGHAT and CDR2 FQDESV (reference sequence). The CDR3 runs to 16 residues. Trimming left V 5 bases short and J 2 bases short, with 18 bases between. The CDR3 DNA reads as TGTGCCAGCAGCCCGCGGGAACAGAGGGTTAACACTGAAGCTTTCTTT. Translation: CASSPREQRVNTEAFF.

Notes on this clone: A much larger clone lies one base from this, so it may be a read error. The chain recombines TRBV5-4 with TRBJ2-7; the match to TRBD2 covers 8 bases. Germline loops: CDR1 SGHNT, CDR2 YYREEE (reference sequence). This CDR3 spans 14 amino acids. Here the CDR3 reads CARSLAGTSYEQYF. The CDR3 DNA sequence: TGTGCCAGGAGCTTGGCCGGGACTAGCTACGAGCAGTACTTC.

This clone is medium-sized in the sample. This chain joins TRBV6-1 and TRBJ1-2; D uncertain. Germline CDR1 and CDR2: MNHNS and SASEGT. V lost 5 bases to trimming and J lost 1 base, with 2 bases between them. This CDR3 is built from 11 residues. CDR3 sequence: CASSINYGYTF. CDR3 in DNA: TGTGCCAGCAGTATTAACTATGGCTACACCTTC.

The table lists this clone with many counts. CDR3 protein: CASSRPGETQYF. CDR3 in DNA: TGCGCCAGCAGCCGGCCAGGGGAGACCCAGTACTTC. The chain couples TRBV5-1 to TRBJ2-5; D may be TRBD1 (5 bases). The V end lost 4 bases, the J end lost 5 bases, and 9 bases lay between the germline ends. In germline, CDR1 is SGHRS, CDR2 YFSETQ. The CDR3 totals 12 residues.

This clone was observed a handful of times. The CDR3 loop is CASSPGGTPNYGYTF. For the CDR3, the DNA is TGTGCCAGCAGTCCCGGTGGGACACCCAACTATGGCTACACCTTC. This chain uses TRBV28 with TRBJ1-2; TRBD1 is a possible D gene (6 bases). Germline V gives CDR1 MDHEN, CDR2 SYDVKM. Trimming shortened V by 5 bases and J by 2 bases, and 15 bases separated the two germline ends. There are 15 residues in the CDR3.

In this sample, this clone turned up many times. The genes are TRBV29-1 and TRBJ1-4; D remains unclear. The CDR3 has 12 residues. V dropped 4 bases and J dropped 8 bases, with 11 bases sitting between them. Germline V gene sequence: CDR1 SQVTM, CDR2 ANQGSEA. The CDR3 coding sequence is TGCAGCGTTGGTCAGGTGGGGGAAAAACTGTTTTTT. Its translation: CSVGQVGEKLFF.

Many counts were recorded for this clone. The CDR3 region is CASSLRDRHQPQHF. The DNA of the CDR3 is TGTGCCAGCAGTTTGAGGGACCGTCATCAGCCCCAGCATTTT. This chain uses TRBV6-1 with TRBJ1-5, with a tentative D call TRBD1 (5 bases). This CDR3 is 14 amino acids long. The germline CDR1 and CDR2 sequences are MNHNS and SASEGT. The V end lost 5 bases, the J end lost 5 bases, and 13 bases lay between the germline ends.

This clone was seen only once. The chain combines TRBV11-2 with TRBJ1-5; D call uncertain. V shed 1 base and J shed 3 bases, with 4 bases lying between them. This CDR3 comprises 13 residues. The germline CDR1 and CDR2 sequences are SGHAT and FQNNGV. The CDR3 loop reads CASSLASNQPQHF. CDR3 nucleotide sequence: TGTGCCAGCAGCTTAGCATCCAATCAGCCCCAGCATTTT.

This chain links TRBV20-1 with TRBJ2-1; D is possibly TRBD1 (5 bases). The CDR3 contains 13 residues. The V gene lost 4 bases and the J gene lost 6 bases, with 13 bases spanning the gap. Germline V lookup: CDR1 DFQATT, CDR2 SNEGSKA (reference sequence). CDR3 bases: TGCAGTGCTATGCGCCAGGGCTGCAATGAGCAGTTCTTC. This codes for CSAMRQGCNEQFF.

The chain employs TRBV7-3 and TRBJ2-1; D gene ambiguous. This CDR3 comprises 15 residues. Germline V CDR1 and CDR2: SGHTA, FQGTGA. V lost 3 bases and J 5 bases, leaving 14 bases between the germline ends. CDR3: CASSFYSGVHNEQFF. The CDR3 nucleotides are TGTGCCAGCAGCTTTTATTCAGGAGTCCACAATGAGCAGTTCTTC.

This clone came up many times. V and J are TRBV5-6 and TRBJ2-7; 9 bases are shared with TRBD2. The CDR3 spans 14 residues. The germline CDR1 and CDR2 sequences are SGHDT and YYEEEE. The V and J ends lost 4 bases and 3 bases, in that order; junction bases with no gene match: 5. This CDR3 is CASSVPSGVYEQYF. The CDR3 DNA reads as TGTGCCAGCAGCGTGCCTAGCGGGGTCTACGAGCAGTACTTC.

About this clone: The CDR3 ends on some other residue instead of the conserved phenylalanine or tryptophan, so this is likely a read error. The DNA is left out, because the CDR3 cannot be placed on it with certainty; the CDR3 is given as TCRdb lists it. The chain couples TRBV12-3 or TRBV12-4 to TRBJ2-1; TRBD1, the table's D call, was not compared with the DNA. Inclusive of both ends, the CDR3 amounts to 15 amino acids. This chain's CDR3 is CASSLYTGTNNEMFL.

Regarding this clone: A clone one base away is much larger, so this may be a read error. Other DNA variants within this sample encode the same CDR3. The genes are TRBV29-1 and TRBJ1-2; weak D call: TRBD1 (6 bases). This CDR3 is 12 amino acids long. Germline assignment: CDR1 SQVTM and CDR2 ANQGSEA. This chain's CDR3 is CSATRGGDGYTF. Written as DNA, the CDR3 is TGTAGCGCTACAAGGGGGGGAGATGGCTACACCTTC.

This clone showed up many times. The gene calls are TRBV10-1 and TRBJ2-5; the D is unclear. The CDR3 spans 14 residues. V lost 1 base and J 0 bases, leaving 6 bases between the germline ends. CDR1 is WNHNN and CDR2 is SYGVQD in the germline V gene (reference sequence). The CDR3 is CASSELYYQETQYF. CDR3 nucleotides: TGCGCCAGCAGTGAGTTGTACTACCAAGAGACCCAGTACTTC.

This clone was detected only a few times. This rearrangement joins TRBV7-3 to TRBJ2-2; D gene uncertain. The CDR3 consists of 15 residues. V was shortened by 1 base and J by 4 bases, with 10 bases between the two germline ends. Germline V gene data show CDR1 as SGHTA and CDR2 as FQGTGA. The CDR3 here is CASSLKVTVTGELFF. In DNA form, the CDR3 reads TGTGCCAGCAGCTTAAAGGTCACCGTCACCGGGGAGCTGTTTTTT.

This clone was observed many times. The chain carries TRBV18 and TRBJ2-7; D is possibly TRBD2 (6 bases). Trimming took off 0 bases at V and 2 bases at J, with 11 bases between the two ends. CDR1 KGHSH and CDR2 LQKENI come from the germline V gene. The CDR3 extends over 15 amino acids. CDR3 DNA sequence: TGTGCCAGCTCACCACCGGGCGGGAAAGCCTACGAGCAGTACTTC. As protein: CASSPPGGKAYEQYF. Supplemented by reference TRBV18 and TRBJ2-7, the full variable domain reads NAGVMQNPRHLVRRRGQEARLRCSPMKGHSHVYWYRQLPEEGLKFMVYLQKENIIDESGMPKERFSAEFPKEGPSILRIQQVVRGDSAAYFCASSPPGGKAYEQYFGPGTRLTVT.

The V gene is TRBV7-2, the J gene TRBJ1-2, with D tentatively TRBD1 (6 bases). Germline CDR1 reads SGHTA; CDR2 reads FQGNSA. This CDR3 has 15 amino acids. The V and J ends lost 4 bases and 3 bases respectively, with 15 bases between them. The CDR3 sequence is CASSSLQGRDYGYTF. The CDR3 nucleotides read TGTGCCAGCAGCTCACTACAGGGTAGAGACTATGGCTACACCTTC.

This clone showed up just a few times. With a much larger clone just one base away, this may be a read error. This chain uses TRBV2 with TRBJ1-1; D gene ambiguous. The V and J ends lost 3 bases and 7 bases respectively, with 15 bases between them. Germline V gene lookup returns CDR1 SNHLY and CDR2 FYNNEI. The CDR3 loop spans 14 amino acids. This chain's CDR3 is CASSELGGYIEAFF. CDR3 bases: TGTGCCAGCAGTGAGCTAGGCGGGTACATTGAAGCTTTCTTT.

A note on this clone: The junction departs from germline at one end; a sequencing error may be responsible. The rearrangement links TRBV4-1 to TRBJ2-7; 8 bases are shared with TRBD1. This CDR3 contains 16 residues. CDR1 and CDR2 (germline): MGHRA, YSYEKL. The chain's CDR3 is CASSRAGTGGSGEQSF. The CDR3, as DNA: TGCGCCAGCAGCCGGGCCGGGACAGGTGGTTCTGGGGAGCAGTCCTTC.

This clone was observed a handful of times. The germline gene is not matched at one end of the junction; a read error may be the cause. The chain is built from TRBV27 and TRBJ2-2; 8 bases agree with TRBD2. CDR1 MNHEY and CDR2 SMNVEV come from the germline V gene (reference sequence). This CDR3 contains 14 residues. The CDR3 DNA reads TGTGCCAGCAGTTTGGCGGGAGGTACCGGGCAGCTGTTTTTT. Translated, it gives CASSLAGGTGQLFF.

This clone was detected ten times or more. The chain uses TRBV5-6 and TRBJ2-7, with D uncertain. V was clipped by 3 bases and J by 2 bases, with 12 bases between them. Per the germline V gene, CDR1 is SGHDT and CDR2 is YYEEEE. The CDR3 extends over 14 amino acids. The CDR3 region is CASSSPGGPYEQYF. The CDR3 nucleotides read TGTGCCAGCAGCTCGCCTGGCGGACCCTACGAGCAGTACTTC.